What follows are 18 T cell receptor beta chains derived from one specimen sequenced in a study of cytomegalovirus exposure and HLA in healthy donors. It was with 60 Vbeta and 13 Jbeta primers that the PCR ran. Assay used: immunoSEQ multiplex PCR; TCRdb lists only in-frame clones, some missing. The table includes just over 150,000 clones, approximately 76% detected once. The sample taken for sequencing was PBMCs. The receptors here all came from a female donor in good health and CMV-seronegative.

The gene calls are TRBV5-4 and TRBJ2-7; 13 bases line up with TRBD2. Trimming at V came to 4 bases and at J to 0 bases, leaving 4 bases not matched to a gene. The germline V gene encodes CDR1 SGHNT and CDR2 YYREEE (reference sequence). The CDR3 has 16 amino acids. In DNA, the CDR3 is TGTGCCAGCAGCCCCGGACTAGCGGGGGCCTCCTACGAGCAGTACTTC. This sequence encodes CASSPGLAGASYEQYF.

This clone was picked up a small number of times. The genes are TRBV5-1 and TRBJ1-1; D remains unclear. V was pared by 1 base and J by 1 base, with 8 bases between. The CDR3 has 14 amino acids. CDR1 is SGHRS, CDR2 YFSETQ, per germline. The CDR3 loop is CASSLLVGNTEAFF. The CDR3 coding sequence is TGCGCCAGCAGCTTGTTGGTCGGGAACACTGAAGCTTTCTTT. Full variable domain (remainder filled in from reference TRBV5-1 and TRBJ1-1): KAGVTQTPRYLIKTRGQQVTLSCSPISGHRSVSWYQQTPGQGLQFLFEYFSETQRNKGNFPGRFSGRQFSNSRSEMNVSTLELGDSALYLCASSLLVGNTEAFFGQGTRLTVV.

The rearrangement links TRBV2 to TRBJ1-2; 11 nucleotides line up with TRBD1. The J segment lost 7 bases and the V segment lost 5 bases, leaving 12 bases of the junction unmatched. The CDR3 is 16 amino acids. Germline V lookup: CDR1 SNHLY, CDR2 FYNNEI. The CDR3, as DNA: TGTGCCAGCAGTTCTACACTAGGACAGGGGGCGCTTGGCTACACCTTC. It is translated as CASSSTLGQGALGYTF.

The chain has TRBV2 and TRBJ1-2; 11 bases are shared with TRBD1. The CDR3 length is 14 residues. The trim removed 6 bases at V and 8 bases at J, leaving 8 bases unmatched. Per the germline V gene, CDR1 is SNHLY and CDR2 is FYNNEI. The CDR3 coding sequence is TGTGCCAGCAGGGGGACAGGGGGTTTGGTAGGCTACACCTTC. Encoded protein: CASRGTGGLVGYTF.

The chain joins TRBV2 to TRBJ2-3; D perhaps matches TRBD1 (6 bases). The CDR3 sequence is 15 residues long. Trimming removed 5 bases at V and 2 bases at J, with 14 bases between. Germline CDR1 is SNHLY and CDR2 is FYNNEI. The CDR3 bases are TGTGCCAGCAGTCCGCGCGCAGGGGTCACAGATACGCAGTATTTT. This translates into CASSPRAGVTDTQYF. The entire variable domain, with the rest obtained from reference TRBV2 and TRBJ2-3, is as follows: EPEVTQTPSHQVTQMGQEVILRCVPISNHLYFYWYRQILGQKVEFLVSFYNNEISEKSEIFDDQFSVERPDGSNFTLKIRSTKLEDSAMYFCASSPRAGVTDTQYFGPGTRLTVL.

This chain links TRBV2 with TRBJ1-4, with a possible D match to TRBD1 (5 bases). From germline, CDR1 is SNHLY and CDR2 FYNNEI. Deletions cut 7 bases from V and 4 bases from J, with 13 bases between. The CDR3 totals 14 residues. The chain's CDR3 is CASNRDSGNEKLFF. CDR3 DNA: TGTGCCAGCAACCGGGACTCCGGTAATGAAAAACTGTTTTTT. The full variable domain, completed using reference TRBV2 and TRBJ1-4, is EPEVTQTPSHQVTQMGQEVILRCVPISNHLYFYWYRQILGQKVEFLVSFYNNEISEKSEIFDDQFSVERPDGSNFTLKIRSTKLEDSAMYFCASNRDSGNEKLFFGSGTQLSVL.

The J gene is TRBJ1-1, the V gene TRBV15, with 7 nucleotides matching TRBD1. The germline V gene encodes CDR1 LNHNV and CDR2 YYDKDF (reference sequence). The V and J ends lost 1 base and 3 bases, in that order; junction bases with no gene match: 2. CDR3 size: 14 residues. CDR3 residues: CATSRVTGDTEAFF. The CDR3 DNA is TGTGCCACCAGCAGAGTCACAGGGGACACTGAAGCTTTCTTT.

In this sample, this clone turned up a few times. The chain employs TRBV9 and TRBJ2-7, with D unresolved. Trimming pared 3 bases from V and 3 bases from J, leaving 7 bases between. The CDR3 contains 12 residues. From germline, CDR1 is SGDLS and CDR2 YYNGEE. The CDR3, as DNA: TGTGCCAGCAGCGACAATGGCTACGAGCAGTACTTC. It codes for CASSDNGYEQYF.

This clone appeared many times. The rearrangement joins TRBV5-6 to TRBJ2-7; 8 positions match TRBD2. The CDR3 has 15 amino acids. The germline V gene has CDR1 SGHDT and CDR2 YYEEEE. Germline trimming cut 0 bases from V and 3 bases from J; bases unmatched to any gene: 5. CDR3 protein: CASSLGLAGLYEQYF. The DNA for the CDR3 is TGTGCCAGCAGCTTGGGGCTAGCGGGCCTCTACGAGCAGTACTTC.

The chain has TRBV7-7 and TRBJ2-5; 8 bases are a match to TRBD2. V dropped 5 bases and J dropped 1; count of bases not matched to a gene: 9. The CDR3 covers 16 residues. Germline V CDR1 and CDR2: SSHAT, FNYEAQ (reference sequence). The CDR3 DNA sequence: TGTGCCAGCAGCCCAACTAGCGGTAGTGTCCAAGAGACCCAGTACTTC. Residues: CASSPTSGSVQETQYF.

This rearrangement joins TRBV10-1 to TRBJ1-1; TRBD1 agrees at 8 bases. The CDR3 has 14 amino acids. Germline V gives CDR1 WNHNN, CDR2 SYGVQD (reference sequence). V lost 5 bases and J lost 4; bases outside the gene matches: 6. CDR3 in amino acids: CASSPGQASTEAFF. CDR3 DNA: TGCGCCAGCAGTCCGGGACAGGCGAGCACTGAAGCTTTCTTT.

This clone was seen only a few times. This sequence joins TRBV29-1 and TRBJ2-7; no reliable D call. The length of the CDR3 is 11 residues. CDR1 SQVTM and CDR2 ANQGSEA come from the germline V gene. Trimming took off 2 bases at V and 3 bases at J, with 5 bases between the two ends. In DNA form, the CDR3 reads TGCAGCGTTGAATACGGCTACGAGCAGTACTTC. This codes for CSVEYGYEQYF.

This clone was detected once. V is TRBV18 and J is TRBJ2-2; D remains ambiguous. The germline V and J ends were trimmed by 0 bases and 0 bases, with 8 bases remaining between them. Germline V gene data show CDR1 as KGHSH and CDR2 as LQKENI. This CDR3 region has 16 residues. This CDR3 reads CASSPPADANTGELFF. Written as DNA, the CDR3 is TGTGCCAGCTCACCACCGGCGGATGCGAACACCGGGGAGCTGTTTTTT.

The rearrangement joins TRBV7-9 to TRBJ1-3, with D perhaps matching TRBD1 (6 bases). The V gene's germline CDR1 is SEHNR and CDR2 FQNEAQ (reference sequence). CDR3 size: 13 residues. V dropped 5 bases and J dropped 9 bases, with 14 bases sitting between them. CDR3 coding DNA: TGTGCCAGCAGCCCGTCGACAGGTAGCACCATATATTTT. It is translated as CASSPSTGSTIYF.

The V and J genes are TRBV30 and TRBJ2-2; maybe TRBD2 (6 bases). V was pared by 1 base and J by 4 bases, with 16 bases between. The CDR3 runs to 16 residues. In germline, CDR1 is GTSNPN, CDR2 SVGIG (reference sequence). CDR3 DNA sequence: TGTGCCTGGAGTGATGGACGGAAGGGAGGCACCGGGGAGCTGTTTTTT. Its translation: CAWSDGRKGGTGELFF.

J is TRBJ2-2 and V is TRBV18; D ambiguous. CDR1 is KGHSH and CDR2 is LQKENI in the germline V gene. V gave up 3 bases and J gave up 3 bases, with 2 bases separating them. This CDR3 has 12 amino acids. In DNA form, the CDR3 reads TGTGCCAGCTCACCCTACACCGGGGAGCTGTTTTTT. Residues: CASSPYTGELFF.

This chain connects TRBV5-1 to TRBJ2-3; possible D gene TRBD2, 5 bases. V lost 4 bases and J lost 1, with 16 bases in between. The CDR3 totals 16 residues. CDR1 and CDR2 from the germline V gene are SGHRS and YFSETQ. For the CDR3, the DNA is TGCGCCAGCAGCCTGTTAGACGCGGGTCGCACAGATACGCAGTATTTT. This sequence encodes CASSLLDAGRTDTQYF.

In its sample, this clone was seen once. The gene calls are TRBV2 and TRBJ1-1; D gene uncertain. The CDR3 extends over 14 amino acids. The V gene lost 3 bases and the J gene lost 10 bases, with 18 bases spanning the gap. Germline V gene lookup returns CDR1 SNHLY and CDR2 FYNNEI. The DNA of the CDR3 is TGTGCCAGCAGTGACCGGTGGGCTCCAGCCGCAGCTTTCTTT. It encodes CASSDRWAPAAAFF.